This T cell receptor beta chain comes out of a study of blood T cell repertoires in COVID-19. Sequencing was performed with immunoSEQ multiplex PCR; in TCRdb, only in-frame clones are kept and a portion is missing. The sample holds roughly 120,000 clones, around 85% seen once. With 2 bases clipped from V and 5 bases from J, the junction kept 0 bases outside the gene matches. The CDR3 has 13 residues. The germline V gene has CDR1 SGHTA and CDR2 FQGTGA. The chain is built from TRBV7-3 and TRBJ2-1, with TRBD1 matching 7 bases. The clonotype originates from a woman over 75 with COVID-19, enrolled during active disease. Sample: peripheral blood. CDR3 nucleotide sequence: TGTGCCAGCAGCTTAGACAGGGACAATGAGCAGTTCTTC. The encoded protein is CASSLDRDNEQFF. Variable domain in full (rest from reference TRBV7-3 and TRBJ2-1): GAGVSQTPSNKVTEKGKYVELRCDPISGHTALYWYRQSLGQGPEFLIYFQGTGAADDSGLPNDRFFAVRPEGSVSTLKIQRTERGDSAVYLCASSLDRDNEQFFGPGTRLTVL.